This TCR beta chain is from a study of vaccination and CD4 T cells after COVID-19. Looking at the study overall: Convalescent patients gave post-COVID blood a median about 91 days post-diagnosis, range 35 to 161. Collection of post-vaccine samples followed dose two by a median about 75 days, spanning a range of 14 to 241. Findings and caveats of the study: Convalescent patient numbers were relatively low, with no early post-infection timepoints.

Sequenced with the Oncomine TCR Beta short-read assay was DNA taken from cultured CD4+ T cells. One entry per CDR3 protein results from TCRdb running MiXCR on the PCR reads. The sample yields about 11,000 distinct CDR3 sequences, approximately 70% seen once. Germline V gene sequence: CDR1 MNHNS, CDR2 SASEGT. The CDR3 sequence is 13 residues long. V lost 6 bases and J lost 3, with 9 bases in between. The count of this clonotype is one. Antigen unknown. This sample's treatment: roughly 11-day PBMC culture with coronavirus spike peptide pools or control peptides (ViraFEST assay). The rearrangement joins TRBV6-1 to TRBJ1-5; possibly TRBD1 for D (5 bases). The material sequenced was CD4+ T cells from blood, cultured in vitro. This receptor was obtained from a human donor who had recovered from COVID-19. The DNA of the CDR3 is TGTGCCAGCAGAACAGGCTACAATCAGCCCCAGCATTTT. This gives the protein CASRTGYNQPQHF.